The 18 T cell receptor beta chains below come from one sample, sequenced in a study of blood T cell repertoires in COVID-19. The method was immunoSEQ multiplex PCR; TCRdb's version includes in-frame clones alone and lacks a portion of them. The repertoire has about 160,000 clones, about 92% of them found once; the top ten carry just under 2%. The sequenced sample was peripheral blood. These receptors originate from an older woman with COVID-19, enrolled during active disease.

CDR3 residues: CASSLNLRFTGELFF. The DNA of the CDR3 is TGTGCCAGCAGCTTGAACCTTAGATTCACCGGGGAGCTGTTTTTT. The chain employs TRBV7-7 and TRBJ2-2, with no clear D. V was pared by 3 bases and J by 4 bases, with 12 bases between. The CDR3 runs 15 residues. Germline V gives CDR1 SSHAT, CDR2 FNYEAQ (reference sequence). Full variable domain (missing parts from reference TRBV7-7 and TRBJ2-2): GAGVSQSPRYKVTKRGQDVTLRCDPISSHATLYWYQQALGQGPEFLTYFNYEAQPDKSGLPSDRFSAERPEGSISTLTIQRTEQRDSAMYRCASSLNLRFTGELFFGEGSRLTVL.

The V gene is TRBV2, the J gene TRBJ1-2; D gene unclear. CDR1 is SNHLY, CDR2 FYNNEI, per germline. This CDR3 contains 15 residues. V dropped 6 bases and J dropped 6 bases, with 20 bases sitting between them. The CDR3 loop reads CASSARWEGLNGYTF. In DNA form, the CDR3 reads TGTGCCAGCAGCGCACGATGGGAGGGATTGAATGGCTACACCTTC.

CDR3 amino acids: CASSEQGYLETQYF. The DNA for the CDR3 is TGTGCCAGCAGTGAGCAGGGTTACCTGGAGACCCAGTACTTC. The V call is TRBV2, the J call TRBJ2-5, with D maybe TRBD1 (5 bases). The V and J ends lost 3 bases and 5 bases respectively, with 13 bases between them. The germline CDR1 and CDR2 sequences are SNHLY and FYNNEI. The CDR3 has 14 residues.

The count of this clone is one. This chain joins TRBV2 and TRBJ1-2, with 7 positions matching TRBD1. CDR1 is SNHLY, CDR2 FYNNEI, per germline. The CDR3 covers 23 residues. Trimming cost V 11 bases and J 0 bases; bases outside gene matches: 36. CDR3 sequence (DNA): TGTGCCGGATCCGGGACAGCCATCCCAATTCTCCCGGATCTTTCCGAATCTAACTATGGCTACACCTTC. It is translated as CAGSGTAIPILPDLSESNYGYTF.

The V and J genes are TRBV30 and TRBJ2-7; tentative D call: TRBD1 (5 bases). Between the trimmed V and J ends, which lost 0 bases and 6 bases, there was a span of 12 bases. The germline V gene encodes CDR1 GTSNPN and CDR2 SVGIG (reference sequence). This CDR3 is built from 13 residues. The CDR3 sequence is CAWSVAQATEQYF. CDR3 sequence (DNA): TGTGCCTGGAGTGTAGCACAGGCCACCGAGCAGTACTTC.

The chain couples TRBV6-2 or TRBV6-3 to TRBJ2-3, with D possibly TRBD1 on 6 matching bases. Germline lookup yields CDR1 MNHEY and CDR2 SVGEGT. The CDR3 is 12 amino acids. V lost 7 bases and J lost 13, with 18 bases in between. CDR3 amino acids: CASNPPDRNKYF. CDR3 sequence (DNA): TGTGCCAGCAACCCACCGGACAGAAACAAGTATTTT.

V and J are TRBV27 and TRBJ1-5; 7 positions match TRBD1. Germline V gene lookup returns CDR1 MNHEY and CDR2 SMNVEV (reference sequence). The CDR3 spans 15 residues. The V segment lost 4 bases and the J segment 7 bases; nucleotides outside the gene matches: 10. The chain's CDR3 is CASSSHSQGGQPQHF. The CDR3 DNA follows: TGTGCCAGCAGTTCTCACTCTCAGGGGGGCCAGCCCCAGCATTTT.

The chain uses TRBV2 and TRBJ1-1, with D possibly being TRBD1 (6 bases). Trimming stripped 10 bases from V and 0 bases from J, with 9 bases between. The CDR3 length is 12 residues. Germline assignment: CDR1 SNHLY and CDR2 FYNNEI. The CDR3 sequence is CATGQMNTEAFF. The DNA for the CDR3 is TGTGCCACAGGACAGATGAACACTGAAGCTTTCTTT.

The J gene is TRBJ2-7, the V gene TRBV11-2; 8 nucleotides match TRBD1. The J segment lost 2 bases and the V segment lost 0 bases, leaving 9 bases of the junction unmatched. From germline, CDR1 is SGHAT and CDR2 FQNNGV. CDR3 length: 17 residues. As DNA, the CDR3 is TGTGCCAGCAGCTTAGAAGTGGCGGACAGGGCAACCTACGAGCAGTACTTC. Translated, it gives CASSLEVADRATYEQYF.

On this clone: Germline and junction disagree at one end, which may indicate a read error. J is TRBJ1-2 and V is TRBV15; TRBD1 aligns across 9 bases. This CDR3 comprises 15 residues. Germline V gene sequence: CDR1 LNHNV, CDR2 YYDKDF (reference sequence). This CDR3 is CATSRTQGANYGYTF. The CDR3 DNA reads TGTGCCACCAGCAGAACACAGGGGGCTAATTATGGCTACACCTTC.

This clone was seen only once. This sequence joins TRBV5-4 and TRBJ1-2; possibly TRBD1 for D (6 bases). This CDR3 is 15 amino acids long. Trimming removed 0 bases from V and 2 bases from J, with 11 bases in between. The germline gives CDR1 SGHNT, CDR2 YYREEE (reference sequence). The CDR3 region has the DNA TGTGCCAGCAGCTTGGGGGGCGGGGGCAACTATGGCTACACCTTC. This encodes CASSLGGGGNYGYTF.

The rearrangement links TRBV19 to TRBJ2-3; 7 nucleotides line up with TRBD1. Germline assignment: CDR1 LNHDA and CDR2 SQIVND (reference sequence). The V segment lost 10 bases and the J segment 6 bases; nucleotides outside the gene matches: 10. The length of the CDR3 is 13 residues. The CDR3 sequence is CATLGRGPDTQYF. CDR3 DNA sequence: TGTGCCACCCTTGGTAGGGGGCCGGATACGCAGTATTTT.

The genes are TRBV2 and TRBJ2-1; D might be TRBD1 (5 bases). Germline CDR1 SNHLY, CDR2 FYNNEI. With 2 bases removed from V and 1 base from J, the gap between germline ends came to 9 bases. The CDR3 has 15 amino acids. As DNA, the CDR3 is TGTGCCAGCAGTGAAAGGGCAGGGTCCTACAATGAGCAGTTCTTC. Residues: CASSERAGSYNEQFF.

The CDR3, as DNA: TGTGCCATCAGTGTGAGGGGGGGCTCTGGAAACACCATATATTTT. The encoded protein is CAISVRGGSGNTIYF. This chain connects TRBV10-3 to TRBJ1-3; perhaps TRBD1 as D (6 bases). The germline V gene encodes CDR1 ENHRY and CDR2 SYGVKD. The CDR3 loop spans 15 amino acids. Trimming cost V 4 bases and J 0 bases, with 10 bases left between them.

The chain combines TRBV5-1 with TRBJ1-2; no reliable D call. Trimming left V 4 bases short and J 4 bases short, with 20 bases between. This CDR3 contains 16 residues. Germline V gene data show CDR1 as SGHRS and CDR2 as YFSETQ. Here the CDR3 DNA reads TGCGCCAGCAGCCCTCGTTACGTGGCAGGTCCCTATGGCTACACCTTC. It is translated as CASSPRYVAGPYGYTF.

This clone showed up just once. The chain links TRBV6-5 to TRBJ1-1; no clear D. CDR3 length: 15 residues. The germline V gene has CDR1 MNHEY and CDR2 SVGAGI. The V and J ends lost 2 bases and 0 bases respectively, with 10 bases between them. CDR3 loop: CASSYSSRLNTEAFF. The CDR3, as DNA: TGTGCCAGCAGTTACAGTTCGCGCCTGAACACTGAAGCTTTCTTT.

V and J are TRBV29-1 and TRBJ1-2; 9 bases are a match to TRBD1. V was pared by 7 bases and J by 3 bases, with 6 bases of the junction left unmatched. This CDR3 is built from 13 residues. Germline-derived CDR1 and CDR2 are SQVTM and ANQGSEA. CDR3 amino acids: CSGKGQGDYGYTF. As DNA, the CDR3 is TGCAGCGGCAAGGGACAGGGAGACTATGGCTACACCTTC.

The rearrangement joins TRBV4-3 to TRBJ2-2, with TRBD1 as a possible D gene (7 bases). V lost 0 bases to trimming and J lost 4 bases, with 18 bases between them. This CDR3 contains 18 residues. CDR1 is LGHNA, CDR2 YSLEER, per germline. The CDR3: CASSQDILGQGGTGELFF. The CDR3 DNA sequence: TGCGCCAGCAGCCAAGATATCTTGGGGCAGGGGGGCACCGGGGAGCTGTTTTTT.